A single TCR beta chain is shown here with its context. No cognate antigen has been identified for it. No quality values exist for individual bases; no much larger clone is one base distant. As encoded in the germline V gene (reference sequence), CDR1 is MNHNY while CDR2 is SVGAGI. The CDR3 runs 14 residues from the cysteine to the phenylalanine. CDR3 DNA is the only sequence kept; it has 42 bases, read in frame from the first base. The junction shows trimming of 6 bases on V and 1 base on J, plus 12 bases between the germline ends. These data belong to a study of patients and donors after allogeneic stem cell transplantation (TCRdb year 2020). The library was obtained by RT-PCR. Sequencing was carried out with a NextSeq 550. The public sequencing data were trimmed at Q25 with fastp and processed into clonotypes with MiXCR by TCRdb, which kept only in-frame beta chains. Each CDR3 protein appears once, grouped with its most common genes and DNA. Across this sample there are around 29,000 distinct CDR3 sequences, with roughly a third seen only once. The top ten clones comprise over 65% of the sample.

The sequence joins TRBV6-6 to TRBJ2-5; the best D guess is TRBD2, with 5 bases matching. Sequencing input: blood, either unsorted or a sorted T cell fraction (not recorded which). The sequence was obtained from a human donor who was either an allogeneic HSCT recipient or a stem cell or donor lymphocyte infusion donor (not recorded which). It is not recorded whose cells these are; they may come from a transplant donor. The CDR3 sequence is CASRAERSQETQYF. The bases read TGTGCCAGCAGAGCCGAGCGGTCCCAAGAGACCCAGTACTTC.